The clone carrying this T cell receptor beta chain occurred a few times. The antigen remains undetermined. Trimming removed 1 base from V and 7 bases from J; junction bases left unmatched: 13. This CDR3 contains 17 residues. Germline V gene sequence: CDR1 SNHLY, CDR2 FYNNEI. The entry originates in a study of cytotoxic CD8 clonotypes in ibrutinib-treated CLL. TCRdb's table, derived via immunoSEQ multiplex PCR, lists solely in-frame clones and lacks some. The sample holds more than 85,000 clones, roughly 80% seen once. Regarding the study as a whole: Shared public clonotypes were rare, and on treatment they either got smaller or stayed the same.

This sequence was found in a human donor with chronic lymphocytic leukemia. Material: PBMCs, obtained after 24 months of ibrutinib treatment. The rearrangement uses TRBV2 and TRBJ2-1; 7 nucleotides agree with TRBD2. Written as DNA, the CDR3 is TGTGCCAGCAGTGAAGTCGGGTGGGGCGGGAGCGGTAATGAGCAGTTCTTC. Translated: CASSEVGWGGSGNEQFF.